The 26 T cell receptor beta chains listed next were all sequenced from one sample in a study of cytomegalovirus exposure and HLA in healthy donors. Measured with immunoSEQ multiplex PCR; TCRdb has only the in-frame clones, and not every one. The sample lists 180,000 or so clones; 86% were seen once. The sequenced sample was PBMCs. These receptors originate from a man younger than 45 in good health and CMV-seropositive.

The chain is built from TRBV7-2 and TRBJ2-5, with 8 bases identical to TRBD2. CDR1 and CDR2 from the germline V gene are SGHTA and FQGNSA. V lost 1 base to trimming and J lost 4 bases; unmatched junction nucleotides: 5. CDR3 length equals 15 residues. The CDR3 reads CASSLVSGGGETQYF. The CDR3 coding sequence is TGTGCCAGCAGCTTAGTCAGCGGGGGAGGAGAGACCCAGTACTTC. Based on the CDR3 plus reference TRBV7-2 and TRBJ2-5, the full variable domain is GAGVSQSPSNKVTEKGKDVELRCDPISGHTALYWYRQSLGQGLEFLIYFQGNSAPDKSGLPSDRFSAERTGGSVSTLTIQRTQQEDSAVYLCASSLVSGGGETQYFGPGTRLLVL.

The CDR3 region has the DNA TGTGCCAGCAGCTTAGTCGTATTTTTCACAGATACGCAGTATTTT. It is translated as CASSLVVFFTDTQYF. This chain uses TRBV7-2 with TRBJ2-3; no definite D call. The germline V gene has CDR1 SGHTA and CDR2 FQGNSA. V lost 1 base, J lost 2 bases, and 10 bases lay in between. The CDR3 runs to 15 residues.

A few counts support this clone. This chain connects TRBV11-2 to TRBJ1-3; the match to TRBD1 covers 7 bases. CDR1 is SGHAT and CDR2 is FQNNGV in the germline V gene. J was trimmed by 7 bases and V by 2 bases; bases with no gene match: 5. This CDR3 has 14 amino acids. CDR3 sequence reads: CASSLWLQGNTIYF. The CDR3 DNA sequence: TGTGCCAGCAGCTTATGGTTACAGGGGAACACCATATATTTT.

The J gene is TRBJ1-2, the V gene TRBV2; TRBD1 agrees at 8 bases. Losses at the gene ends were 5 bases for V and 2 bases for J; bases not matched to a gene: 7. The CDR3 spans 15 residues. CDR1 is SNHLY, CDR2 FYNNEI, per germline. This CDR3 reads CASSFSGQVNYGYTF. Here the CDR3 DNA reads TGTGCCAGCAGTTTCTCGGGACAGGTCAACTATGGCTACACCTTC.

The chain recombines TRBV6-5 with TRBJ2-6, with D unresolved. V was trimmed by 8 bases and J by 0 bases, leaving 5 bases between them. Germline CDR1 reads MNHEY; CDR2 reads SVGAGI. CDR3 length: 13 amino acids. CDR3 DNA: TGTGCCAGCGGCCCCTCTGGGGCCAACGTCCTGACTTTC. Its translation: CASGPSGANVLTF.

This chain links TRBV7-2 with TRBJ2-2; 9 bases align to TRBD1. Trimming took 3 bases from V and 5 from J; bases not matched to a gene: 7. Germline V gene data show CDR1 as SGHTA and CDR2 as FQGNSA. CDR3 length: 16 amino acids. The CDR3 reads CASSFQTGTGTGELFF. In DNA, the CDR3 is TGTGCCAGCAGCTTTCAAACCGGGACAGGGACCGGGGAGCTGTTTTTT.

The genes are TRBV5-1 and TRBJ1-2; D is ambiguous. V lost 1 base and J lost 5, with 15 bases in between. Germline assignment: CDR1 SGHRS and CDR2 YFSETQ. The CDR3 spans 15 residues. This chain's CDR3 is CASSLFRGPGYGYTF. In nucleotides, the CDR3 is TGCGCCAGCAGCTTGTTTCGAGGCCCGGGGTATGGCTACACCTTC.

J is TRBJ1-2 and V is TRBV9, with 8 bases matching TRBD1. From germline, CDR1 is SGDLS and CDR2 YYNGEE. V gave up 3 bases and J gave up 2 bases; unmatched junction bases: 6. CDR3 size: 15 residues. The CDR3 is CASSADRGGNYGYTF. In DNA form, the CDR3 reads TGTGCCAGCAGCGCAGACAGGGGAGGGAACTATGGCTACACCTTC.

The chain recombines TRBV10-3 with TRBJ2-7; tentative D call: TRBD1 (5 bases). Germline CDR1 is ENHRY and CDR2 is SYGVKD. V lost 6 bases to trimming and J lost 2 bases, with 11 bases between them. CDR3 length equals 13 residues. Here the CDR3 reads CAIRMDIAYEQYF. The CDR3 nucleotides are TGTGCCATCAGGATGGACATCGCCTACGAGCAGTACTTC.

This clone was seen only a few times. The CDR3: CASSGRDSTQYF. In DNA form, the CDR3 reads TGTGCCAGCAGTGGCCGGGACTCCACCCAGTATTTT. The chain employs TRBV6-5 and TRBJ2-3, with a tentative D call TRBD2 (6 bases). The CDR3 covers 12 residues. V was shortened by 5 bases and J by 12 bases, with 15 bases between the two germline ends. Looked up from germline, CDR1 is MNHEY and CDR2 is SVGAGI.

The chain employs TRBV27 and TRBJ2-5, with D possibly TRBD1 on 5 matching bases. V lost 1 base and J 1 base, leaving 10 bases between the germline ends. Looked up from germline, CDR1 is MNHEY and CDR2 is SMNVEV (reference sequence). The CDR3 has 15 residues. The CDR3 region has the DNA TGTGCCAGCAGTTTATTAGGGGCAGGCCAAGAGACCCAGTACTTC. It encodes CASSLLGAGQETQYF.

The V and J genes are TRBV7-6 and TRBJ2-2, with D unresolved. The germline CDR1 and CDR2 sequences are SGHVS and FNYEAQ. Between the trimmed V and J ends, which lost 5 bases and 4 bases, there was a span of 17 bases. The CDR3 runs to 16 residues. The CDR3 here is CASSHIWGSGTGELFF. In DNA form, the CDR3 reads TGTGCCAGCAGCCATATATGGGGATCAGGCACCGGGGAGCTGTTTTTT.

This chain joins TRBV10-3 and TRBJ2-7; 12 bases map to TRBD1. V shed 7 bases, J shed 5 bases, and the junction held 3 bases outside the gene matches. The CDR3 has 13 amino acids. The germline CDR1 and CDR2 sequences are ENHRY and SYGVKD. CDR3 nucleotide sequence: TGTGCCATCACCGGGACAGGGGGCGACGAGCAGTACTTC. It translates to CAITGTGGDEQYF.

V usage is TRBV9 and J usage is TRBJ1-5; possible D gene TRBD1, 5 bases. V lost 2 bases to trimming and J lost 5 bases, with 14 bases between them. The CDR3 loop spans 15 amino acids. From germline, CDR1 is SGDLS and CDR2 YYNGEE. Here the CDR3 reads CASSVDSAPYQPQHF. CDR3 bases: TGTGCCAGCAGCGTTGACAGCGCCCCTTATCAGCCCCAGCATTTT.

This clone was seen only once. The chain joins TRBV4-1 to TRBJ1-5; D perhaps matches TRBD1 (6 bases). The CDR3 spans 15 residues. Germline V gene lookup returns CDR1 MGHRA and CDR2 YSYEKL. V was trimmed by 1 base and J by 9 bases, leaving 16 bases between them. The CDR3 DNA reads TGCGCCAGCAGCCAAGGTGGGCGGGGGCAGGGGCCCCAGCATTTT. Translating gives CASSQGGRGQGPQHF.

CDR3 DNA sequence: TGTGCCTGGCAGGGAATCTCTGGGGCCAACGTCCTGACTTTC. Its protein product is CAWQGISGANVLTF. The J gene is TRBJ2-6, the V gene TRBV30; possible D gene TRBD1, 5 bases. V was pared by 5 bases and J by 0 bases, with 8 bases between. Germline CDR1 reads GTSNPN; CDR2 reads SVGIG (reference sequence). The CDR3 extends over 14 amino acids.

The rearrangement uses TRBV9 and TRBJ2-3, with unresolved D. With 7 bases removed from V and 2 bases from J, the gap between germline ends came to 14 bases. This CDR3 region has 14 residues. The germline V gene has CDR1 SGDLS and CDR2 YYNGEE. The CDR3 bases are TGTGCCAGCGGTTTAAGCAGTACCACAGATACGCAGTATTTT. Its protein is CASGLSSTTDTQYF.

The chain combines TRBV29-1 with TRBJ2-2, with 7 bases matching TRBD1. Trimming removed 6 bases from V and 4 bases from J; junction bases left unmatched: 8. Germline lookup yields CDR1 SQVTM and CDR2 ANQGSEA. CDR3 length: 14 residues. The CDR3 nucleotides read TGCAGCGTACTACAGGGGAAATCCACCGGGGAGCTGTTTTTT. Encoded protein: CSVLQGKSTGELFF.

On this clone itself: The same CDR3 is also encoded by other DNA sequences in this sample. The chain uses TRBV5-6 and TRBJ2-3; D is perhaps TRBD2 (5 bases). The V gene's germline CDR1 is SGHDT and CDR2 YYEEEE. The length of the CDR3 is 15 residues. V lost 0 bases and J lost 2, with 10 bases in between. This chain's CDR3 is CASSLGLADTDTQYF. The CDR3 DNA reads as TGTGCCAGCAGCTTGGGTCTAGCTGACACAGATACGCAGTATTTT.

The genes are TRBV2 and TRBJ1-4; D might be TRBD1 (5 bases). V dropped 7 bases and J dropped 4 bases, with 13 bases sitting between them. In germline, CDR1 is SNHLY, CDR2 FYNNEI. The CDR3 has 14 residues. CDR3 in DNA: TGTGCCAGCAAATCGCGACAGTTTAATGAAAAACTGTTTTTT. Its protein product is CASKSRQFNEKLFF.

The table lists this clone with a count of one. The chain employs TRBV5-5 and TRBJ2-5; 7 positions agree with TRBD2. Germline lookup yields CDR1 SGHKS and CDR2 YYEKEE (reference sequence). This CDR3 has 13 amino acids. Trimming removed 1 base from V and 5 bases from J; junction bases left unmatched: 2. This chain's CDR3 is CASSLSGRETQYF. For the CDR3, the DNA is TGTGCCAGCAGCTTGTCCGGGAGGGAGACCCAGTACTTC.

This chain connects TRBV15 to TRBJ2-3; D is unclear. V was cut by 0 bases and J by 4 bases, with 8 bases left in between. The CDR3 consists of 14 residues. Germline V lookup: CDR1 LNHNV, CDR2 YYDKDF (reference sequence). CDR3 nucleotide sequence: TGTGCCACCAGCAGAGATAGGGTTCCAGATACGCAGTATTTT. The encoded protein is CATSRDRVPDTQYF.

The chain couples TRBV19 to TRBJ2-5; the D gene is possibly TRBD2 (6 bases). The V gene lost 3 bases and the J gene lost 2 bases, with 13 bases spanning the gap. The CDR3 length is 15 residues. Germline V gene data show CDR1 as LNHDA and CDR2 as SQIVND (reference sequence). CDR3 in DNA: TGTGCCAGTAGTATCTCTCCTAGCGTTCAAGAGACCCAGTACTTC. Its translation: CASSISPSVQETQYF.

This chain connects TRBV5-1 to TRBJ2-1, with D perhaps being TRBD1 or TRBD2 (5 bases each). V shed 0 bases and J shed 8 bases, with 18 bases lying between them. Germline CDR1 reads SGHRS; CDR2 reads YFSETQ. CDR3 size: 16 residues. CDR3 sequence reads: CASSLVGDLQVDEQFF. CDR3 DNA: TGCGCCAGCAGCTTGGTGGGGGACCTACAGGTCGATGAGCAGTTCTTC.

This clone was recorded at least ten times. This chain joins TRBV7-9 and TRBJ2-1; 7 nucleotides align to TRBD2. Germline trimming cut 3 bases from V and 5 bases from J; bases unmatched to any gene: 7. Germline CDR1 reads SEHNR; CDR2 reads FQNEAQ (reference sequence). This CDR3 is built from 15 residues. The CDR3 sequence is CASSFSGTSDNEQFF. As DNA, the CDR3 is TGTGCCAGCAGCTTCAGCGGGACTTCAGACAATGAGCAGTTCTTC.

Only a few counts were recorded for this clone. The rearrangement uses TRBV5-6 and TRBJ1-2; no firm D call. This CDR3 contains 12 residues. Between the trimmed V and J ends, which lost 6 bases and 8 bases, there was a span of 14 bases. Germline CDR1 reads SGHDT; CDR2 reads YYEEEE. Written as DNA, the CDR3 is TGTGCCAGCACCTACGAAGGATGGGGCTACACCTTC. It translates to CASTYEGWGYTF.